The present T cell receptor beta chain was sequenced within a study of T cell changes during pregnancy in multiple sclerosis. CDR1 is MNHEY and CDR2 is SVGAGI in the germline V gene. The V and J ends lost 5 bases and 5 bases respectively, with 14 bases between them. The CDR3 sequence is 14 residues long. Data came from immunoSEQ multiplex PCR; TCRdb stores just in-frame clones and leaves some out. This sample has about 38,000 clones, with over 90% found just once. The clonotype was recovered from a female donor in good health, enrolled as a control in a pregnancy study. Sequenced material: CD4+ T cells from peripheral blood mononuclear cells, taken after pregnancy. The chain employs TRBV6-5 and TRBJ2-3; D is undetermined. The CDR3: CASSPILSVDTQYF. CDR3 nucleotides: TGTGCCAGCAGTCCAATACTATCCGTAGATACGCAGTATTTT.